This T cell receptor beta chain is from a study of blood T cell repertoires in COVID-19. Study overall: The samples span acute and convalescent COVID-19 from the United States, Italy and Spain. From T cells, B-cell-depleted T cells, or PBMCs came the material, which was cDNA or gDNA.

As handled by the study authors: Estimation of nucleated cell counts was performed using reference gene primer amplification. The repertoire was sequenced with immunoSEQ multiplex PCR; TCRdb's copy has only in-frame clones and lacks some. V and J calls and clone size are copied from that table; D and trimming were computed from the DNA. The repertoire holds 150,000 to 200,000 clones, with roughly 80% as singletons. As regards this clone: Different DNA sequences within this sample yield the same CDR3.

The length of the CDR3 is 14 residues. CDR1 is GTSNPN, CDR2 SVGIG, per germline (reference sequence). V was clipped by 3 bases and J by 1 base; unmatched bases: 4. The chain carries TRBV30 and TRBJ1-1, with 8 positions matching TRBD1. The specimen was peripheral blood. This clonotype was sampled from an elderly woman with COVID-19, enrolled during active disease. The CDR3 bases are TGTGCCTGGAGCCTCGGACAGGGGAACACTGAAGCTTTCTTT. The encoded protein is CAWSLGQGNTEAFF.